This is a list of T cell receptor beta chains from one sample in a study of blood T cell repertoires in COVID-19. TCRdb's table, derived via immunoSEQ multiplex PCR, lists solely in-frame clones and lacks some. The sample yields approximately 150,000 clones, 83% seen once. Sequenced sample: peripheral blood. Receptors originate from an elderly woman with acute or convalescent COVID-19. CDR3s include the opening cysteine and the closing phenylalanine or tryptophan. Fields, in order: J gene, D gene, clone size, V gene, CDR3 DNA, CDR3 protein. A D gene is named only where the DNA matches it firmly. Some rows mark clone size as missing; the rest say once, few, many or name a class of expanded clone.

>TRBJ2-2|TRBD2|.|TRBV5-1
TGCGCCAGCAGCTTGGTGTTTAGCGGGGGCTCCGGGACCGGGGAGCTGTTTTTT
CASSLVFSGGSGTGELFF
>TRBJ2-5|.|.|TRBV27
TGTGCCAGCAGTCCGTACAACCAAGAGACCCAGTACTTC
CASSPYNQETQYF
>TRBJ1-5|.|.|TRBV4-2
TGTGCCAGCAGCCAAGAAGTCCGACAGCCCAATCAGCCCCAGCATTTT
CASSQEVRQPNQPQHF
>TRBJ1-2|.|once|TRBV28
TGTGCCAGCAGTTTGTCCCGCCCGGGGGGAAACTATGGCTACACCTTC
CASSLSRPGGNYGYTF
>TRBJ2-3|.|.|TRBV9
TGTGCCAGCAGCGTAGAGGGGCAGATAGATACGCAGTATTTT
CASSVEGQIDTQYF
>TRBJ2-3|TRBD2|.|TRBV7-2
TGTGCCAGCAGCTGGGGACTAGCGGGGGGGCCGGGAGATACGCAGTATTTT
CASSWGLAGGPGDTQYF
>TRBJ1-3|.|.|TRBV5-1
TGCGCCAGCAGCACGGGACTGGAAGGAAACACCATATATTTT
CASSTGLEGNTIYF
>TRBJ2-1|TRBD2|once|TRBV19
TGTGCCAGTAGTCTAACTAGCGGGAGTGCTTACAATGAGCAGTTCTTC
CASSLTSGSAYNEQFF
>TRBJ2-7|TRBD2|.|TRBV7-2
TGTGCCAGCAGCTTAGCCAGCGGGGGCTCCTACGAGCAGTACTTC
CASSLASGGSYEQYF
>TRBJ2-1|TRBD2|.|TRBV5-4
TGTGCCAGCAGCGCCCCTAGCGGGGGGGCTGGTGAGCAGTTCTTC
CASSAPSGGAGEQFF
>TRBJ1-1|.|.|TRBV5-1
TGCGCCAGCAGCTTGCAGGGGACACCCGGATTTGAAGCTTTCTTT
CASSLQGTPGFEAFF
>TRBJ2-7|.|.|TRBV5-1
TGCGCCAGCAGCCTGACTAGTTACGAGCAGTACTTC
CASSLTSYEQYF
>TRBJ1-5|.|.|TRBV5-8
TGTGCCAGCAGCCCGGGCCGGGATCCCAATCAGCCCCAGCATTTT
CASSPGRDPNQPQHF